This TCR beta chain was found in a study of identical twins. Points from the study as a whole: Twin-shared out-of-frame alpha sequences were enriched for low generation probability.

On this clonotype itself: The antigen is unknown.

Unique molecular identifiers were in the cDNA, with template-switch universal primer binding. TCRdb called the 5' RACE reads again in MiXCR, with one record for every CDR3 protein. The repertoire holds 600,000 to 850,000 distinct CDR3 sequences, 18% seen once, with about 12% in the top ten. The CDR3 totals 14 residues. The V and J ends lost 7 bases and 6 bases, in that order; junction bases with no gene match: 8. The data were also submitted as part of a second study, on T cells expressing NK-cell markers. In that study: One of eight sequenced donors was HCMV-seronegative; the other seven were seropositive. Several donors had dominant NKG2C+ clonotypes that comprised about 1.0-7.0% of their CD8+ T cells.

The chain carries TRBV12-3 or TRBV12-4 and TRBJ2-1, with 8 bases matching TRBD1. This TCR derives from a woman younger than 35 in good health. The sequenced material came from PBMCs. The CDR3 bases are TGTGCCAGCACTAATACGACAGGGGTCAATGAGCAGTTCTTC. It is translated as CASTNTTGVNEQFF.